This T cell receptor beta chain stems from a study of T cell repertoires in ileal Crohn's disease (dated by TCRdb to the late 2010s). About the full investigation: The median duration of disease was roughly eight years, and at the time of surgery 35% to 45% of patients were active smokers. A total of roughly 170 mucosal samples from roughly 57 patients were sequenced, collected from several sites on the surgical specimen and at postoperative endoscopy. TCR repertoire analysis was done in fewer than 65 Crohn's disease patients from a prospective multicentre cohort. The study was conducted in parallel with a multicentre cohort built to find predictors of early endoscopic recurrence after ileocolonic resection. All patients had surgery for a complication: stricturing disease in around 60% and penetrating disease in around 39%. A Rutgeerts score higher than i0 was the definition used for endoscopic postoperative recurrence. Roughly half of the patients were given postoperative therapy, with about 17 on anti-TNF agents and roughly twelve on thiopurines. Overall study outcomes, separate from this receptor: A significantly higher proportion of clonal expansions was observed in active smokers at surgery than in non-smokers (approximately 26% vs 20%, p=0.02). Mucosal CD4 and CD8 T cells were sorted and sequenced only in a subgroup of patients, the size of which was not stated. Higher percentages of high-frequency clones at the time of surgery were linked to endoscopic recurrence, and every patient with clonality above 26.8% (18/57) had recurrence. More high-frequency clones were carried by sorted CD8 T cells than by CD4 T cells, suggesting that mucosal expansions were mainly CD8.

Roughly 500 nanograms of biopsy DNA per sample were submitted for commercial TCRB immunosequencing. A two-step, amplification bias-controlled multiplex PCR was used by Adaptive Biotechnology to amplify CDR3 regions from genomic DNA. In the first PCR, primers covered every V and J gene segment, and in the second PCR, barcodes and Illumina adapters were added. CDR3 libraries were sequenced using an Illumina instrument. The authors' pipeline ran thus. The analysis used both the pipelines supplied by the vendor and custom analysis of the raw data in R/Bioconductor with R version 3.3.0. Clonality, which ranges from 0 to 1, was calculated as the inverse of the normalised Shannon entropy across all productive clones. High-frequency clones were defined as the repertoire share of the top 100 clones, retaining only clones passing a 95% confidence test. Overlap between samples was measured with the Morisita-Horn index, while repertoire diversity was measured with the Simpson index. The table was pulled from immuneACCESS by TCRdb, which kept in-frame rearrangements only. Such tables lose some clones; where checked, under half of the loss comes from unresolved V genes, and the rest has no known cause. That table supplies the V and J calls and clone size; D and trimming were determined from the DNA. The table for this sample lists about 14,000 clones; roughly 80% of them were counted only once. The ten largest clones represent 6% to 7% of the sample.

Adults with ileal or ileocolonic Crohn's disease for whom ileocolonic resection was indicated were considered eligible. Whole ileal mucosal biopsies were kept frozen at -80 degrees C prior to DNA extraction. Genomic DNA was extracted from frozen whole biopsies using a TRizol-based method and was quantified with a NanoDrop 2000 spectrophotometer. In this sample, this clone turned up once. No cognate antigen has been identified for it. No much larger clone is present one base from it, and per-base qualities are unavailable. The CDR3 has 14 amino acids, counting the end cysteine and phenylalanine. CDR3 DNA is the only sequence kept; it has 42 bases, read in frame from the first base. The junction shows trimming of 3 bases on V and 5 bases on J, plus 14 bases between the germline ends. The germline V gene encodes CDR1 GTSNPN and CDR2 SVGIG (reference sequence).

The chain is made from TRBV30 and TRBJ1-5; the D region possibly corresponds to TRBD1 (5 bases align). Specimen: ileal tissue. This clonotype was obtained from an adult with Crohn's disease. CDR3 protein: CAWSTHPRDQPQHF. The DNA sequence follows: TGTGCCTGGAGCACACACCCCAGGGATCAGCCCCAGCATTTT.